Listed below are T cell receptor beta chains from one sample, sequenced in a study of T cells in tuberculosis. TCRdb's copy holds only in-frame clones and misses some; the assay was immunoSEQ multiplex PCR. The repertoire holds roughly 35,000 clones, with around 90% as singletons. The specimen was PBMCs, collected at tuberculosis diagnosis. These receptors all stem from an adult with tuberculosis. Some clones in this sample may be carry-over from other donors' samples. The CDR3 runs from the conserved cysteine through the conserved F or W. A D gene is named only where the DNA matches it firmly. Clone size is given for some rows only: seen once, a few or many times, or a class if the clone is expanded.

J gene,clone size,D gene,V gene,CDR3 protein,CDR3 DNA
TRBJ1-1,.,TRBD1,TRBV9,CASSVVQGVPANTEAFF,TGTGCCAGCAGCGTAGTCCAGGGGGTACCTGCGAACACTGAAGCTTTCTTT
TRBJ2-7,.,.,TRBV12-5,CASGLGGSYEQYF,TGTGCTAGTGGTTTGGGAGGCTCCTACGAGCAGTACTTC
TRBJ2-7,.,.,TRBV21-1,CASSKGSGVSYEQYF,TGTGCCAGCAGCAAAGGTTCGGGGGTCTCCTACGAGCAGTACTTC
TRBJ2-7,once,.,TRBV19,CASSSSVINYEQYF,TGTGCCAGTAGTAGTTCTGTAATTAACTACGAGCAGTACTTC
TRBJ1-6,.,.,TRBV4-1,CASSQFSRGGSPLHF,TGCGCCAGCAGCCAATTCTCCCGGGGTGGCTCACCCCTCCACTTT
TRBJ2-7,.,TRBD1,TRBV18,CASSPRTGGPYEQYF,TGTGCCAGCTCACCGAGGACAGGCGGGCCTTACGAGCAGTACTTC
TRBJ2-7,.,.,TRBV7-9,CASSSTAGRLMTYEQYF,TGTGCCAGCAGCTCGACAGCGGGTCGGTTAATGACCTACGAGCAGTACTTC
TRBJ2-2,.,.,TRBV21-1,CASSKSGGELFF,TGTGCCAGCAGCAAATCCGGGGGGGAGCTGTTTTTT
TRBJ2-2,.,.,TRBV15,CATSPYTGSSGELFF,TGTGCCACCAGCCCCTATACAGGGTCCAGCGGGGAGCTGTTTTTT
TRBJ2-3,.,.,TRBV2,CASSARRQFASTDTQYF,TGTGCCAGCAGTGCCCGTCGACAGTTCGCTAGCACAGATACGCAGTATTTT
TRBJ1-2,.,.,TRBV4-1,CASSQGDQGRFYGYTF,TGCGCCAGCAGCCAAGGCGACCAGGGGCGCTTCTATGGCTACACCTTC
TRBJ1-2,.,TRBD1,TRBV6-5,CASSYSAGGAGYGYTF,TGTGCCAGCAGTTACTCGGCAGGGGGCGCAGGCTATGGCTACACCTTC
TRBJ1-6,.,.,TRBV11-3,CASSPRQGGSYNSPLHF,TGTGCCAGCAGCCCGCGGCAGGGTGGCTCCTATAATTCACCCCTCCACTTT
TRBJ1-2,.,TRBD1,TRBV6-6,CASSSPGPGQDGYTF,TGTGCCAGCAGTTCCCCGGGACCCGGACAGGACGGCTACACCTTC
TRBJ1-1,.,.,TRBV5-1,CASSPDSNTEAFF,TGCGCCAGCAGTCCCGACAGTAACACTGAAGCTTTCTTT
TRBJ1-2,once,.,TRBV30,CAWSVSGYYGYTF,TGTGCCTGGAGTGTAAGCGGGTACTATGGCTACACCTTC
TRBJ1-3,.,.,TRBV4-1,CASSQDYSGSGNTIYF,TGCGCCAGCAGCCAAGATTACAGCGGCTCTGGAAACACCATATATTTT
TRBJ1-4,once,TRBD1,TRBV4-1,CASSLPGQGLGKLFF,TGCGCCAGCAGCTTACCGGGACAGGGACTTGGAAAACTGTTTTTT
TRBJ1-4,.,TRBD1,TRBV27,CASSQFRGNLEKLFF,TGTGCCAGCAGTCAATTCAGGGGGAATTTAGAAAAACTGTTTTTT
TRBJ2-1,once,TRBD1,TRBV5-1,CASSHRTGGNEQFF,TGCGCCAGCAGCCATCGGACAGGGGGGAATGAGCAGTTCTTC
TRBJ2-7,.,TRBD1,TRBV5-1,CASSSGQVNYEQYF,TGCGCCAGCAGCTCCGGACAGGTCAACTACGAGCAGTACTTC
TRBJ2-3,.,TRBD2,TRBV11-2,CASSLLPAGGPDTQYF,TGTGCCAGCAGCTTACTCCCAGCGGGGGGGCCAGATACGCAGTATTTT
TRBJ2-1,.,TRBD1,TRBV19,CASSNRDRKNEQFF,TGTGCCAGTAGTAACCGGGACAGAAAGAATGAGCAGTTCTTC
TRBJ2-7,.,TRBD1,TRBV5-1,CASSLPDRAPYEQYF,TGCGCCAGCAGCTTGCCAGACAGGGCCCCCTACGAGCAGTACTTC
TRBJ2-6,.,TRBD1,TRBV5-1,CASSASGQHYSGANVLTF,TGCGCCAGCAGCGCCTCGGGACAGCATTACTCTGGGGCCAACGTCCTGACTTTC
TRBJ1-2,.,.,TRBV9,CASSALDSNYGYTF,TGTGCCAGCAGCGCCCTCGACAGTAACTATGGCTACACCTTC
TRBJ1-5,.,.,TRBV6-1,CASSTQGNSNQPQHF,TGTGCCAGCAGTACTCAGGGGAATAGCAATCAGCCCCAGCATTTT
TRBJ2-1,.,TRBD2,TRBV18,CASSPRSGSNEQFF,TGTGCCAGCTCACCCCGTAGCGGGTCCAATGAGCAGTTCTTC
TRBJ1-5,.,TRBD1,TRBV7-9,CASSLADRGQPQHF,TGTGCCAGCAGCTTAGCGGACAGGGGACAGCCCCAGCATTTT
TRBJ2-1,.,TRBD2,TRBV5-1,CASRAGAAPYNEQFF,TGCGCCAGCAGGGCGGGAGCGGCCCCCTACAATGAGCAGTTCTTC
TRBJ1-2,.,TRBD1,TRBV6-6,CASRRTGLSGYTF,TGTGCCAGCAGACGGACAGGGTTGTCTGGCTACACCTTC
TRBJ2-6,.,.,TRBV5-1,CASSVGGSGANVLTF,TGCGCCAGCAGCGTAGGGGGCTCTGGGGCCAACGTCCTGACTTTC
TRBJ1-6,.,.,TRBV7-9,CASSLASGLSSYNSPLHF,TGTGCCAGCAGCTTAGCGAGCGGGTTGAGCTCCTATAATTCACCCCTCCACTTT
TRBJ2-3,.,.,TRBV15,CATSSYRARGTDTQYF,TGTGCCACCAGCAGCTACCGGGCGAGGGGCACAGATACGCAGTATTTT
TRBJ2-7,.,.,TRBV27,CASSGRPAGEQYF,TGTGCCAGCAGTGGTCGCCCTGCGGGGGAGCAGTACTTC
TRBJ2-5,.,.,TRBV18,CASSPSGGETQYF,TGTGCCAGCTCACCCAGCGGTGGTGAGACCCAGTACTTC
TRBJ1-3,.,TRBD1,TRBV9,CASSVESAGTAGNTIYF,TGTGCCAGCAGCGTAGAGTCCGCCGGGACAGCTGGAAACACCATATATTTT
TRBJ2-7,.,.,TRBV7-2,CASSFFGHNYEQYF,TGTGCCAGCAGCTTTTTTGGGCACAACTACGAGCAGTACTTC
TRBJ2-3,.,.,TRBV18,CASSPSSGLLGTQYF,TGTGCCAGCTCACCATCTTCGGGTCTCTTGGGTACGCAGTATTTT
TRBJ2-7,.,TRBD1,TRBV19,CASSSKGQGFYEQYF,TGTGCCAGTAGTTCCAAGGGACAGGGATTCTACGAGCAGTACTTC
TRBJ2-7,once,TRBD1,TRBV9,CASSPWGQGVSEQYF,TGTGCCAGCAGCCCATGGGGACAGGGAGTAAGCGAGCAGTACTTC
TRBJ2-7,.,.,TRBV11-3,CASSLGASSSYEQYF,TGTGCCAGCAGCTTAGGGGCCTCCTCGTCCTACGAGCAGTACTTC
TRBJ2-3,.,.,TRBV29-1,CSVEEAVESTDTQYF,TGCAGCGTTGAAGAGGCGGTGGAGAGCACAGATACGCAGTATTTT
TRBJ2-7,.,TRBD1,TRBV27,CASSLHGTGTYEQYF,TGTGCCAGCAGTTTACATGGGACAGGAACCTACGAGCAGTACTTC
TRBJ2-1,.,.,TRBV7-3,CASSPIEGWRGSSYNEQFF,TGTGCCAGCAGCCCCATCGAAGGTTGGAGGGGATCCTCCTACAATGAGCAGTTCTTC
TRBJ2-7,.,TRBD1,TRBV30,CAWSFRGPYEQYF,TGTGCCTGGAGTTTCAGGGGGCCCTACGAGCAGTACTTC
TRBJ2-3,.,.,TRBV30,CGITVTDTQYF,TGTGGTATTACAGTGACAGATACGCAGTATTTT